Following are 30 T cell receptor beta chains from one sample sequenced in a study of T cells in Graves' hyperthyroidism and ophthalmopathy. What was amplified from RNA transcripts were TCR beta CDR3 regions. The HTBI primer set was used in a first-round RT-PCR of the TCR CDR3. Each CDR3 protein gets one entry after TCRdb re-called the multiplex PCR reads with MiXCR. The data contain 270,000 or so distinct CDR3 sequences, about 25% of them singletons. Sequencing input: blood. These receptors all stem from a man aged 35 to 55 with Graves' hyperthyroidism that later progressed to Graves' ophthalmopathy.

This clonotype showed up many times. This chain uses TRBV5-1 with TRBJ2-4, with 7 bases identical to TRBD1. Germline V gene sequence: CDR1 SGHRS, CDR2 YFSETQ. Losses at the gene ends were 0 bases for V and 2 bases for J; bases not matched to a gene: 5. The CDR3 runs 16 residues. Here the CDR3 DNA reads TGCGCCAGCAGCTTGGACAGGGGTGTCTCCAAAAACATTCAGTACTTC. As protein: CASSLDRGVSKNIQYF.

This clonotype has a handful of counts. This chain joins TRBV6-2 or TRBV6-3 and TRBJ2-7; TRBD2 agrees at 10 bases. CDR3 length: 16 amino acids. CDR1 MNHEY and CDR2 SVGEGT come from the germline V gene. Trimming took 4 bases from V and 4 from J; bases not matched to a gene: 10. The CDR3 DNA is TGTGCCAGCAGTTCCGATGGACTAGCGGCTCGTTACGAGCAGTACTTC. Protein: CASSSDGLAARYEQYF.

This clonotype was seen ten or more times. This rearrangement joins TRBV12-3 or TRBV12-4 to TRBJ2-7; 11 positions match TRBD2. After removal of 7 bases from V and 6 bases from J, the junction contained 11 bases not matched to a gene. The CDR3 runs 15 residues. Here the CDR3 DNA reads TGTGCCAGCACCCCGACTAGCGGGACGTCTGCCGAGCAGTACTTC. As protein: CASTPTSGTSAEQYF.

About this clonotype: Since a much larger clone is just one base distant, this may be a read error. The chain employs TRBV15 and TRBJ2-7; TRBD1 matches 9 bases. CDR3 length: 15 amino acids. Germline values: CDR1 LNHNV, CDR2 YYDKDF (reference sequence). CDR3 amino acids: CVTSRDPGTGYEQYF. CDR3 DNA: TGTGTCACCAGCAGAGATCCCGGGACAGGGTACGAGCAGTACTTC.

The chain links TRBV6-1 to TRBJ2-7, with TRBD2 matching 13 bases. Germline values: CDR1 MNHNS, CDR2 SASEGT. Trimming took 4 bases from V and 6 from J; bases not matched to a gene: 3. This CDR3 spans 14 amino acids. The DNA for the CDR3 is TGTGCCAGCAGTGGGACTAGCGGGAGATCCGAGCAGTACTTC. It encodes CASSGTSGRSEQYF.

The V gene is TRBV30, the J gene TRBJ1-5; 10 bases line up with TRBD1. J was trimmed by 4 bases and V by 3 bases; bases with no gene match: 12. CDR3 length: 17 amino acids. From germline, CDR1 is GTSNPN and CDR2 SVGIG (reference sequence). Here the CDR3 reads CAWSTTLPGQGNQPQHF. The CDR3 DNA is TGTGCCTGGAGCACCACGCTTCCGGGACAGGGGAATCAGCCCCAGCATTTT.

This clonotype was detected ten times or more. This rearrangement joins TRBV27 to TRBJ2-7; TRBD1 matches 7 bases. Germline V gene data show CDR1 as MNHEY and CDR2 as SMNVEV (reference sequence). V lost 6 bases to trimming and J lost 2 bases; unmatched junction nucleotides: 10. This CDR3 contains 15 residues. In DNA form, the CDR3 reads TGTGCCAGCAGGATGGGACAGCGTCCCCCCTACGAGCAGTACTTC. Translation: CASRMGQRPPYEQYF.

This clonotype was recorded at least ten times. The V and J genes are TRBV7-8 and TRBJ1-5, with 12 nucleotides matching TRBD1. In germline, CDR1 is SGHVS, CDR2 FQNEAQ. V dropped 5 bases and J dropped 5; count of bases not matched to a gene: 4. CDR3 length equals 15 residues. The CDR3, as DNA: TGTGCCAGCAGCGAAGGGACAGGGGGCTATCAGCCCCAGCATTTT. Residues: CASSEGTGGYQPQHF.

This clonotype was seen ten or more times. The chain couples TRBV10-3 to TRBJ2-5, with 8 bases lining up with TRBD2. Germline-derived CDR1 and CDR2 are ENHRY and SYGVKD. The CDR3 extends over 17 amino acids. Trimming cost V 3 bases and J 8 bases; bases outside gene matches: 17. CDR3 loop: CAISESEGGRPRRTQYF. The CDR3, as DNA: TGTGCCATCAGTGAATCAGAGGGCGGGAGGCCAAGGCGAACCCAGTACTTC.

This clonotype was seen just once. The chain carries TRBV12-3 or TRBV12-4 and TRBJ1-2, with D possibly matching TRBD1 (5 bases). Trimming shortened V by 6 bases and J by 5 bases, and 16 bases separated the two germline ends. CDR3 size: 14 residues. Written as DNA, the CDR3 is TGTGCCAGCAGGGCAGGGTGGAGTGGATATGGCTACACCTTC. Protein sequence: CASRAGWSGYGYTF.

The chain employs TRBV13 and TRBJ2-2, with TRBD1 matching over 7 bases. CDR3 length: 16 residues. V shed 2 bases and J 3 bases; nucleotides not matched to a gene: 6. Germline lookup yields CDR1 PRHDT and CDR2 FYEKMQ (reference sequence). The chain's CDR3 is CASSLRPGGYTGELFF. CDR3 nucleotides: TGTGCCAGCAGCTTACGCCCAGGGGGATACACCGGGGAGCTGTTTTTT.

The chain combines TRBV2 with TRBJ2-5; 8 bases are a match to TRBD1. Germline CDR1 SNHLY, CDR2 FYNNEI. The junction had 7 bases not matched to a gene; V was cut back by 10 bases and J by 3 bases. The CDR3 totals 13 residues. This chain's CDR3 is CATRDRNEETQYF. Here the CDR3 DNA reads TGTGCCACCCGGGACAGGAATGAAGAGACCCAGTACTTC. The full variable domain, rest sourced from reference TRBV2 and TRBJ2-5, is EPEVTQTPSHQVTQMGQEVILRCVPISNHLYFYWYRQILGQKVEFLVSFYNNEISEKSEIFDDQFSVERPDGSNFTLKIRSTKLEDSAMYFCATRDRNEETQYFGPGTRLLVL.

The chain has TRBV6-5 and TRBJ2-2; weak D call: TRBD1 (6 bases). The CDR3 sequence is 15 residues long. V lost 2 bases, J lost 2 bases, and 9 bases lay in between. Germline values: CDR1 MNHEY, CDR2 SVGAGI. The chain's CDR3 is CASSYGTPNTGELFF. DNA for the CDR3: TGTGCCAGCAGTTACGGGACACCTAACACCGGGGAGCTGTTTTTT.

A single count supports this clonotype. The CDR3 DNA reads as TGTGCCTGGAGTGTACTTAAGTTCTATGGCTACACCTTC. Encoded protein: CAWSVLKFYGYTF. The chain links TRBV30 to TRBJ1-2, with D hard to call. V dropped 0 bases and J dropped 4 bases, with 9 bases sitting between them. Per germline, CDR1 GTSNPN and CDR2 SVGIG (reference sequence). This CDR3 contains 13 residues.

The table lists this clonotype with many counts. The V and J genes are TRBV29-1 and TRBJ1-1; no clear D gene. Germline assignment: CDR1 SQVTM and CDR2 ANQGSEA. V was pared by 4 bases and J by 6 bases, with 12 bases between. There are 12 residues in the CDR3. The CDR3, as DNA: TGCAGCGTTGCCCCATACGACGCTGAAGCTTTCTTT. This gives the protein CSVAPYDAEAFF.

Many counts were recorded for this clonotype. The V gene is TRBV11-2, the J gene TRBJ2-7, with TRBD2 as a possible D gene (6 bases). V was cut by 7 bases and J by 6 bases, with 10 bases left in between. Germline-derived CDR1 and CDR2 are SGHAT and FQNNGV. CDR3 length: 11 amino acids. The CDR3, as DNA: TGTGCCAGCACCTCGGGAGTCGAGCAGTACTTC. Amino acid sequence: CASTSGVEQYF.

The sample holds many counts of this clonotype. This chain uses TRBV3-1 with TRBJ2-7; tentatively, D is TRBD1 (5 bases). V lost 5 bases and J 3 bases, leaving 11 bases between the germline ends. The germline CDR1 and CDR2 sequences are LGHDT and YNNKEL (reference sequence). CDR3 length: 13 residues. The CDR3 loop reads CASSRAGIYEQYF. CDR3 DNA: TGTGCCAGCAGCAGGGCAGGGATCTACGAGCAGTACTTC.

Ten or more counts support this clonotype. V usage is TRBV20-1 and J usage is TRBJ1-1, with a possible D match to TRBD1 (5 bases). The V end lost 0 bases, the J end lost 4 bases, and 18 bases lay between the germline ends. Germline V gene sequence: CDR1 DFQATT, CDR2 SNEGSKA (reference sequence). The CDR3 has 16 amino acids. The CDR3, as DNA: TGCAGTGCTAGAGATAGATGGCGGGGCACTATCACTGAAGCTTTCTTT. Translated: CSARDRWRGTITEAFF.

This clonotype was seen many times. The chain joins TRBV28 to TRBJ2-2, with 7 bases matching TRBD2. Germline V CDR1 and CDR2: MDHEN, SYDVKM. With V trimmed by 4 bases and J by 5 bases, 16 bases remained unmatched. The CDR3 is made up of 18 amino acids. The CDR3 protein is CASSSDRSAGDRTGELFF. In nucleotides, the CDR3 is TGTGCCAGCAGTTCCGACCGGAGCGCGGGAGATCGGACCGGGGAGCTGTTTTTT. Full variable domain (remainder filled in from reference TRBV28 and TRBJ2-2): DVKVTQSSRYLVKRTGEKVFLECVQDMDHENMFWYRQDPGLGLRLIYFSYDVKMKEKGDIPEGYSVSREKKERFSLILESASTNQTSMYLCASSSDRSAGDRTGELFFGEGSRLTVL.

This clonotype was detected only once. The chain links TRBV28 to TRBJ2-4; D remains ambiguous. The ends were cut back, 3 bases at V and 5 bases at J, with 8 bases in the middle. CDR1 MDHEN and CDR2 SYDVKM come from the germline V gene. The CDR3 is made up of 13 amino acids. The CDR3 sequence: CASSLDLENIQYF. In DNA form, the CDR3 reads TGTGCCAGCAGTTTGGATTTGGAAAACATTCAGTACTTC.

The chain uses TRBV12-3 or TRBV12-4 and TRBJ1-1; 9 positions match TRBD1. The CDR3 extends over 14 amino acids. Unmatched junction bases numbered 6, after V lost 5 bases and J lost 5 bases. In DNA, the CDR3 is TGTGCCAGCAGTGACACAGGGGGCAGGACTGAAGCTTTCTTT. Translated: CASSDTGGRTEAFF.

This clonotype came up many times. The chain recombines TRBV2 with TRBJ1-1; D is uncertain. Germline CDR1 SNHLY, CDR2 FYNNEI. The V end was cut by 7 bases, the J end by 4 bases, with 19 bases between. The CDR3 is made up of 15 amino acids. CDR3 sequence (DNA): TGTGCCAGCACCCTTGGTCGGGGAGCCCCCACTGAAGCTTTCTTT. It codes for CASTLGRGAPTEAFF.

This clonotype was observed at least ten times. The gene calls are TRBV20-1 and TRBJ2-5; no firm D call. CDR1 and CDR2 from the germline V gene are DFQATT and SNEGSKA (reference sequence). The CDR3 sequence is 12 residues long. Trimming shortened V by 3 bases and J by 0 bases, and 5 bases separated the two germline ends. The CDR3 loop reads CSASRNQETQYF. The CDR3 DNA reads as TGCAGTGCTAGCCGGAACCAAGAGACCCAGTACTTC.

The chain couples TRBV11-2 to TRBJ2-7; 9 nucleotides align to TRBD2. The CDR3 covers 13 residues. Germline CDR1 reads SGHAT; CDR2 reads FQNNGV. V dropped 5 bases and J dropped 7; count of bases not matched to a gene: 6. In nucleotides, the CDR3 is TGTGCCAGCAGCGCGGGACTAGCCGGGGAGCAGTACTTC. Amino acid sequence: CASSAGLAGEQYF.

The table lists this clonotype with many counts. This chain links TRBV3-1 with TRBJ1-2, with 10 nucleotides matching TRBD1. Germline V lookup: CDR1 LGHDT, CDR2 YNNKEL (reference sequence). V shed 3 bases, J shed 2 bases, and the junction held 3 bases outside the gene matches. CDR3 length: 15 residues. This chain's CDR3 is CASSHSDRGNYGYTF. The CDR3 DNA is TGTGCCAGCAGCCATTCGGACAGGGGGAACTATGGCTACACCTTC.

This clonotype was seen many times. The chain has TRBV30 and TRBJ1-1; no firm D call. V was pared by 2 bases and J by 3 bases, with 13 bases between. This CDR3 is built from 14 residues. Germline values: CDR1 GTSNPN, CDR2 SVGIG (reference sequence). CDR3 nucleotides: TGTGCCTGGAGTTTCGGCGGTTTGGACACTGAAGCTTTCTTT. Translation: CAWSFGGLDTEAFF.

This clonotype has more than one count but fewer than ten. The chain joins TRBV5-1 to TRBJ2-2; unclear D gene. Germline loops: CDR1 SGHRS, CDR2 YFSETQ. Trimming cost V 4 bases and J 5 bases, with 12 bases left between them. The CDR3 has 14 residues. The CDR3 bases are TGCGCCAGCAGCCTCGTATCTCTGACCGGGGAGCTGTTTTTT. Its translation is CASSLVSLTGELFF.

Of note for this clonotype: Since a much larger clone is just one base distant, this may be a read error. The rearrangement links TRBV20-1 to TRBJ2-7; D possibly corresponds to TRBD2 (5 bases). The CDR3 totals 15 residues. The V gene's germline CDR1 is DFQATT and CDR2 SNEGSKA (reference sequence). The chain's CDR3 is CGARVFHPGAYEQYF. The CDR3 nucleotides read TGCGGTGCTAGAGTCTTCCACCCCGGGGCCTACGAGCAGTACTTC.

V usage is TRBV4-3 and J usage is TRBJ1-2, with TRBD1 matching 7 bases. Per germline, CDR1 LGHNA and CDR2 YSLEER. Trimming took 0 bases from V and 2 from J; bases not matched to a gene: 9. The CDR3 totals 17 residues. The CDR3 loop is CASSQDYLDRRNYGYTF. Written as DNA, the CDR3 is TGCGCCAGCAGCCAAGATTACCTGGACAGGAGAAACTATGGCTACACCTTC.

This clonotype was seen repeatedly, ten times or more. The chain carries TRBV5-1 and TRBJ1-1, with D possibly matching TRBD1 (6 bases). V gave up 7 bases and J gave up 1 base, with 11 bases separating them. CDR3 length equals 13 residues. CDR1 SGHRS and CDR2 YFSETQ come from the germline V gene. This CDR3 is CASSNRENTEAFF. The CDR3 DNA follows: TGCGCCAGCTCAAACAGGGAGAACACTGAAGCTTTCTTT.